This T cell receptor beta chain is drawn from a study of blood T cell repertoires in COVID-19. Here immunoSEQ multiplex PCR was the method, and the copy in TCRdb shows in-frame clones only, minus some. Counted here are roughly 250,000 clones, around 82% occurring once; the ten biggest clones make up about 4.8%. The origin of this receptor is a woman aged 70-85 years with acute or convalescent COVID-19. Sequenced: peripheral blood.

CDR3 DNA sequence: TGTGCCAGTAGTATCCTTCGACAGGGAAAGAACACTGAAGCTTTCTTT. Translating it yields CASSILRQGKNTEAFF. This chain uses TRBV19 with TRBJ1-1, with 7 bases that match TRBD1. Germline values: CDR1 LNHDA, CDR2 SQIVND (reference sequence). The CDR3 runs 16 residues. Trimming cost V 3 bases and J 1 base; bases outside gene matches: 8.